A selection of T cell receptor beta chains follows, all from one sample in a study of identical twins. TCRdb fed the 5' RACE reads into MiXCR, producing one record per CDR3 protein. Of 550,000 to 700,000 distinct CDR3 sequences in the sample, about 20% were seen once. These data also formed part of another study, on T cells expressing NK-cell markers.

Sequenced input: PBMCs. These receptors were taken from a woman aged 18-29 years in good health. Each CDR3 is given with its conserved first and last residue. Each record gives: D gene, V gene, clone size, J gene, CDR3 DNA, CDR3 protein. The D gene is left open where the match is weak. Part of the rows lack a size; the others show once, few, many or a class for expanded clones.

>TRBD2|TRBV7-9|few|TRBJ2-1
TGTGCCAGCAGCACGGGACTAGCGGGACCGTTCTTC
CASSTGLAGPFF
>.|TRBV5-6|few|TRBJ1-3
TGTGCCAGCAGCGTGCCACAGGGCCACTCTGGAAACACCATATATTTT
CASSVPQGHSGNTIYF
>.|TRBV29-1|.|TRBJ2-7
TGCAGCGTCGTTGACTGGGACGCCTACGAGCAGTACTTC
CSVVDWDAYEQYF
>.|TRBV20-1|.|TRBJ2-7
TGCAGTGCCGGTCCGGCGAGCTCCTACGAGCAGTACTTC
CSAGPASSYEQYF
>.|TRBV6-1|few|TRBJ2-3
TGTGCCAGCAGCCTCAGGGGACCGAGCACAGATACGCAGTATTTT
CASSLRGPSTDTQYF
>TRBD1|TRBV9|.|TRBJ2-7
TGTGCCAGCAGCGTACGACAGGGGGGCGAGCAGTACTTC
CASSVRQGGEQYF
>.|TRBV12-3/TRBV12-4|.|TRBJ2-2
TGTGCCAGCAGTTTAGTGACTAGATTCGGGGAGCTGTTTTTT
CASSLVTRFGELFF
>.|TRBV12-3/TRBV12-4|.|TRBJ2-5
TGTGCCAGCACATATGAGGTCGAGACCCAGTACTTC
CASTYEVETQYF
>.|TRBV10-3|few|TRBJ1-2
TGTGCCATCAGGGGAGCCTATGGCTACACCTTC
CAIRGAYGYTF
>.|TRBV12-3/TRBV12-4|.|TRBJ1-5
TGTGCCAGCAGTTTCGTAGGGATGAGCAATCAGCCCCAGCATTTT
CASSFVGMSNQPQHF
>.|TRBV20-1|.|TRBJ1-1
TGCAGGGCCCGTCGGGGGGCTGAAGCTTTCTTT
CRARRGAEAFF
>.|TRBV24-1|few|TRBJ2-1
TGTGCCACCAGTGATGCTAGTAGAGGGGCATACAATGAGCAGTTCTTC
CATSDASRGAYNEQFF
>.|TRBV20-1|few|TRBJ2-7
TGCAGTGCCAGGTATGGGGGCGAGCAGTACTTC
CSARYGGEQYF
>.|TRBV29-1|many|TRBJ2-1
TGCAGCGTGGCGGGACTCGAAAGGGATGAGCAGTTCTTC
CSVAGLERDEQFF
>.|TRBV7-2|many|TRBJ2-3
TGTGCCAGCAGCTTAGGGGTGGCCACAGATACGCAGTATTTT
CASSLGVATDTQYF
>.|TRBV9|few|TRBJ1-2
TGTGCCAGCAGCGTCAGGGGAGCTAACTATGGCTACACCTTC
CASSVRGANYGYTF
>.|TRBV7-9|.|TRBJ2-5
TGTGCCAGCAGCTCCCATCTAGGGACAGAGACCCAGTACTTC
CASSSHLGTETQYF
>.|TRBV30|.|TRBJ2-5
TGTGCCTGGAGCCCCCCGAGGGGGACCCAGTACTTC
CAWSPPRGTQYF
>.|TRBV12-3/TRBV12-4|few|TRBJ1-1
TGTGCCAGCAGTTTTCGGCAGGACGAAGCTTTCTTT
CASSFRQDEAFF
>.|TRBV20-1|.|TRBJ1-2
TGCAGTGCCCCAAATATCGACAGCTATGGCTACACCTTC
CSAPNIDSYGYTF
>.|TRBV10-3|.|TRBJ2-7
TGTGCCATCAGGAAAACAGGGAGAGACGAGCAGTACTTC
CAIRKTGRDEQYF
>TRBD2|TRBV10-3|.|TRBJ2-1
TGTGCCATCAGTACTAGCGGGGGGAACAATGAGCAGTTCTTC
CAISTSGGNNEQFF
>TRBD2|TRBV24-1|.|TRBJ2-3
TGTGCCACCAGTGCTTCGCGGGAGGGCACAGATACGCAGTATTTT
CATSASREGTDTQYF
>.|TRBV2|.|TRBJ1-2
TGTGCCAGTGGACAGCAAACAGGCTACACCTTC
CASGQQTGYTF
>.|TRBV20-1|.|TRBJ2-7
TGCAGTGCTACGGGACCCGGCTACGAGCAGTACTTC
CSATGPGYEQYF
>TRBD1|TRBV5-1|many|TRBJ1-2
TGCGCCAGCAGCTTGGCCTATGGGACAGGGGGCTATGGCTACACCTTC
CASSLAYGTGGYGYTF
>.|TRBV6-1|.|TRBJ2-2
TGTGCCAGCAGTGAGTCGGGTTCCACCGGGGAGCTGTTTTTT
CASSESGSTGELFF
>.|TRBV21-1|.|TRBJ2-2
.
CASVRDRGRVTGSCFF
>.|TRBV5-5|.|TRBJ2-7
TGTGCCAGCAGCCAATTGAGTGGAACCTACGAGCAGTACTTC
CASSQLSGTYEQYF
>TRBD2|TRBV20-1|.|TRBJ2-5
TGCAGTGCTAGGCTTAGCGGGGGGCTGGAGACCCAGTACTTC
CSARLSGGLETQYF
>.|TRBV6-1|.|TRBJ2-7
TGTGCCAGCAGGGAAACAGGGAATCCGGGCTACGAGCAGTACTTC
CASRETGNPGYEQYF
>.|TRBV20-1|.|TRBJ2-3
TGCAGTGCCGAATCTAGCTATCGCACAGATACGCAGTATTTT
CSAESSYRTDTQYF
>.|TRBV7-2|.|TRBJ2-4
TGTGCCAGCAGCTTAGGTTCTTCGAGGGTGGTCCAAAACATTCAGTACTTC
CASSLGSSRVVQNIQYF
>.|TRBV10-3|.|TRBJ1-4
TGTGCCATCACCGCGGATCCGAATGAAAAACTGTTTTTT
CAITADPNEKLFF
>.|TRBV6-2/TRBV6-3|many|TRBJ1-5
TGTGCCAGCAGTTACTGGACAGATCAGCCCCAGCATTTT
CASSYWTDQPQHF
>TRBD1|TRBV2|many|TRBJ2-7
TGTGCCAGCGATATCACAGGGGATCTTCAGGACTCCTACGAGCAGTACTTC
CASDITGDLQDSYEQYF
>.|TRBV10-3|few|TRBJ1-2
TGTGCCATCAGTGATGGGCCTCAGGGCCCCAACTATGGCTACACCTTC
CAISDGPQGPNYGYTF
>.|TRBV9|many|TRBJ1-5
TGTGCCAGCAGCGTAGAGGGGGGGCGCGGGCAGCCCCAGCATTTT
CASSVEGGRGQPQHF
>TRBD1|TRBV6-2/TRBV6-3|.|TRBJ2-4
TGTGCCAGCAGCCGACAGGGCTTATCCAAAAACATTCAGTACTTC
CASSRQGLSKNIQYF
>.|TRBV20-1|few|TRBJ1-3
TGCAGTGCTAGAGCTCTTGGCTCCGGAAACACCATATATTTT
CSARALGSGNTIYF
>TRBD2|TRBV5-1|.|TRBJ2-1
TGCGCCAGCTTTATCGAGGCTAGCGGGAGGAATGAGCAGTTCTTC
CASFIEASGRNEQFF
>.|TRBV12-3/TRBV12-4|.|TRBJ2-1
TGTGCCAGCAGTTTCGCGGTCTCTGAGCAGTTCTTC
CASSFAVSEQFF
>.|TRBV27|.|TRBJ2-5
TGTGCCAGCAGTTTATCCGGCTGGATCAGAGGGCAAGAGACCCAGTACTTC
CASSLSGWIRGQETQYF
>.|TRBV25-1|few|TRBJ2-2
TGTGCCAGCAGAAGATCGGGAGGGGAGCTGTTTTTT
CASRRSGGELFF
>.|TRBV6-5|.|TRBJ2-1
TGTGCCAGCAGTTACGGAATGCGGGGCGCCTCCTACAATGAGCAGTTCTTC
CASSYGMRGASYNEQFF
>.|TRBV19|.|TRBJ1-1
TGTGCCAGTAGGAGACAGTTTGAAGCTTTCTTT
CASRRQFEAFF
>.|TRBV20-1|.|TRBJ2-3
TGCATTGTATGGACAGGCGGGAAAGATACGCAGTATTTT
CIVWTGGKDTQYF
>TRBD2|TRBV12-3/TRBV12-4|.|TRBJ2-7
TGTGCCAGCGGGCGGGGGGCCTACGAGCAGTACTTC
CASGRGAYEQYF
>TRBD1|TRBV24-1|few|TRBJ2-2
TGTGCCACCAGCCTAGGGACAGGGAACACCGGGGAGCTGTTTTTT
CATSLGTGNTGELFF
>.|TRBV10-3|.|TRBJ2-7
TGTGCCATCAGTGATAGGTACGAGACCTACGAGCAGTACTTC
CAISDRYETYEQYF
>.|TRBV12-3/TRBV12-4|.|TRBJ1-5
TGTGCCAGCACCTTAGACAGGTTCGATTATAGCAATCAGCCCCAGCATTTT
CASTLDRFDYSNQPQHF
>.|TRBV20-1|many|TRBJ2-1
TGCAGTGCTAGAGCCTTAAGCTCCTACAATGAGCAGTTCTTC
CSARALSSYNEQFF